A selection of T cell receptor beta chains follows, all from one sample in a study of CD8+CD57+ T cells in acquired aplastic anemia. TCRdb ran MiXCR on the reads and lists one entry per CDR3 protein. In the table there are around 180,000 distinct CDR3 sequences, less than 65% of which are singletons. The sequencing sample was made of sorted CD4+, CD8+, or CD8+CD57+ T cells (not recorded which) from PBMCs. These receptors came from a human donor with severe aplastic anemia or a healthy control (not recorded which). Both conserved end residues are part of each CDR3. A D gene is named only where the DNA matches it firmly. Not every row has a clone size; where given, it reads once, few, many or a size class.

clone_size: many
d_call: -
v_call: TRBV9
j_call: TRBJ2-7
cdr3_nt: TGTGCCAGCAGCCCAGGGGCCCCCTACGAGCAGTACTTC
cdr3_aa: CASSPGAPYEQYF

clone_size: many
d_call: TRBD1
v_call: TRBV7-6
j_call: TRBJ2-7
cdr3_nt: TGTGCCAGCAGCTCGGCAGGGGGTATCGACGAGCAGTACTTC
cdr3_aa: CASSSAGGIDEQYF

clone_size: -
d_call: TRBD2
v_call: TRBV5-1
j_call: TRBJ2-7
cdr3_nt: TGCGCCAGCAGCTTGCGTGGGGGGGTTTCCTACGAGCAGTACTTC
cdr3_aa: CASSLRGGVSYEQYF

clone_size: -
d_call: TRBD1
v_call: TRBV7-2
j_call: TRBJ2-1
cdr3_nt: TGTGCCAGCAGCAATCGACAGGGCCACAATGAGCAGTTCTTC
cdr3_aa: CASSNRQGHNEQFF

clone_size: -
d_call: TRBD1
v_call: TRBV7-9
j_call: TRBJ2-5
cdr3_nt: TGTGCCAGCAGTTTCGGACAGGGCGGGTACTTC
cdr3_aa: CASSFGQGGYF

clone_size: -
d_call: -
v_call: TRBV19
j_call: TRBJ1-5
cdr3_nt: TGTGCCAGTAAGGGCGCGAGCAATCAGCCCCAGCATTTT
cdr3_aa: CASKGASNQPQHF

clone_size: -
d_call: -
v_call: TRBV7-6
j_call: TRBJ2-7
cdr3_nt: TGTGCCAGCAGCTTAGGACCTCGCGCCTCCGAGCAGTACTTC
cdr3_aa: CASSLGPRASEQYF

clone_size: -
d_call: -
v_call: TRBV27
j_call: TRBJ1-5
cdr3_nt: TGTGCCAGCAGTTTTGCAGCCTCCAATCAGCCCCAGCATTTT
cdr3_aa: CASSFAASNQPQHF

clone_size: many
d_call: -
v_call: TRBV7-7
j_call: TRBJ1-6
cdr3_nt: TGTGCTAGCAGCTTAGACCACAGCGATAATTCACCCCTCCACTTT
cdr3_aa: CASSLDHSDNSPLHF

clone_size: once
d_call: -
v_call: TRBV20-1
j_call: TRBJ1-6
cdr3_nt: TGCAGTGCTAGAGATGGGGGACGCCAGGGTAATTCACCCCTCCACTTT
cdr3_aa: CSARDGGRQGNSPLHF

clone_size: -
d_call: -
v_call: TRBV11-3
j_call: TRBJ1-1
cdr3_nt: TGTGCCAGCAGCTTAGGGACAGCTTCGGAAGCTTTCTTT
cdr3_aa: CASSLGTASEAFF

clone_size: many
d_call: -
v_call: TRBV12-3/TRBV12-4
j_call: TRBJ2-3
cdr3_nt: TGTGCCAGCAGTTTAGACGGAGGTACAGATACGCAGTATTTT
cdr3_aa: CASSLDGGTDTQYF

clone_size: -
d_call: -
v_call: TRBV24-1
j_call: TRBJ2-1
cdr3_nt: TGTGCCACCAGTGATCCAAACTCCAATGAGCAGTTCTTC
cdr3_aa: CATSDPNSNEQFF

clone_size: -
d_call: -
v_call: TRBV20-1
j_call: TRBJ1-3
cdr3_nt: TGCAGTGCTAGAGATTTGCTACTCTCTGGAAACACCATATATTTT
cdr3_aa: CSARDLLLSGNTIYF

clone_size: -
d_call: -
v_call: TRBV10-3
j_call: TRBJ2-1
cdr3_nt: TGTACCATCAGTGCTTTCCTTTGGGGCGACAATGAGCAGTTCTTC
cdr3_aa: CTISAFLWGDNEQFF

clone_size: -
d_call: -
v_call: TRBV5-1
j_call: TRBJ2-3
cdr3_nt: TGCGCCAGCAGCTTCCGTCTTACCACAGATACGCAGTATTTT
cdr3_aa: CASSFRLTTDTQYF

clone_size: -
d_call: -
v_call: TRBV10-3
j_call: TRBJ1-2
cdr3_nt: TGTGCCATCAGTTTTTCAGGGGAGGAATCTAACTATGGCTACACCTTC
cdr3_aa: CAISFSGEESNYGYTF

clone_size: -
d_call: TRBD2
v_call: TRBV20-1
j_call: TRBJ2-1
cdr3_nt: TGCAGTGCTAGCTTGGCGGGGGGCGGCTACAATGAGCAGTTCTTC
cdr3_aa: CSASLAGGGYNEQFF

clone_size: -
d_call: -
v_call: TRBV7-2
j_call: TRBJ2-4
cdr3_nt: TGTGCCAGCAGCCCCCGGGGGGCAAGTGACATTCAGTACTTC
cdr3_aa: CASSPRGASDIQYF

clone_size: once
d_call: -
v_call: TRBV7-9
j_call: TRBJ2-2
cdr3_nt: TGTGCCAGCAGCTTAAGTCCCCACACCGGGGAGCTGTTTTTT
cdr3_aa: CASSLSPHTGELFF

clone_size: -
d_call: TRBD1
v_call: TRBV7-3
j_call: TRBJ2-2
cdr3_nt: TGTGCCAGCAGCCCGACGACAGGGTCTTCTTACACCGGGGAGCTGTTTTTT
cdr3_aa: CASSPTTGSSYTGELFF

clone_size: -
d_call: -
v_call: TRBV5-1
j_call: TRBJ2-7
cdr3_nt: TGCGCCAGCAGCTATGGAGTGGGCGGCACCTACGAGCAGTACTTC
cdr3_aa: CASSYGVGGTYEQYF

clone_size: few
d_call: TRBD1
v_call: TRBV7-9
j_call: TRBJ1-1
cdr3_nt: TGTGCCAGCAGCTTGGCCAGGGGGTTTACTGAAGCTTTCTTT
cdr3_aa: CASSLARGFTEAFF

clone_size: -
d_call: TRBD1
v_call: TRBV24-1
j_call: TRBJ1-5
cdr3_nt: TGTGCCACCAGTGATTTCGACGGGACAGGGACGGGTCAGCCCCAGCATTTT
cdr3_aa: CATSDFDGTGTGQPQHF

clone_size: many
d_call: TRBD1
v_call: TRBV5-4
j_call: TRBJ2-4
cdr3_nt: TGTGCCAGCAGCGATAACCGGGACAGAAACATTCAGTACTTC
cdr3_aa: CASSDNRDRNIQYF

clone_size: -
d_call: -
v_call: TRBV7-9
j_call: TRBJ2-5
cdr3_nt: TGTGCCAGCAGCAACTATCCGGAGACCCAGTACTTC
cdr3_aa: CASSNYPETQYF

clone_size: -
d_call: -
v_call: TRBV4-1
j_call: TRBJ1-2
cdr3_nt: TGCGCCAGCAGCCAAGAGTGGGCCGGGGGCTACACCTTC
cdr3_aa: CASSQEWAGGYTF

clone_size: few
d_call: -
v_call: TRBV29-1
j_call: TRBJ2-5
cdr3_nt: TGCAGCGCCAGCTCGGGGGAAGAGACCCAGTACTTC
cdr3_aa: CSASSGEETQYF

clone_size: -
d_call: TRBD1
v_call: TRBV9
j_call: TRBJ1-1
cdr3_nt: TGTGCCAGCAGCGGATGGACAGGGGACCCTAACACTGAAGCTTTCTTT
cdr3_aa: CASSGWTGDPNTEAFF

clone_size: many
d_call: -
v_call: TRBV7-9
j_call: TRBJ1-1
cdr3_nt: TGTGCCAGCAGCTTAGGGGTAGGGGGGATGGTCACTGAAGCTTTCTTT
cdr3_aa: CASSLGVGGMVTEAFF

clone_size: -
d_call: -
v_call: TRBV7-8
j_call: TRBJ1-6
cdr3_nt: TGTGCCAGCACCCCGTATAGGGCAAATTCACCCCTCCACTTT
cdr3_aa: CASTPYRANSPLHF

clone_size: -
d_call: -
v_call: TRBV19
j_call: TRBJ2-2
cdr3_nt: TGTGCCAGTAGTATTATCTCAGGGCTTTTGAACACCGGGGAGCTGTTTTTT
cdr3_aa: CASSIISGLLNTGELFF

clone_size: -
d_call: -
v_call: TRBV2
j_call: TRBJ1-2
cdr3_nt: TGTGCCAGCAGTGATCAGGGAAGTGACTATGGCTACACCTTC
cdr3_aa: CASSDQGSDYGYTF

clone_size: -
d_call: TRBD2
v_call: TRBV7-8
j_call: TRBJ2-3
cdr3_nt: TGTGCCAGCAGCGCCCGACTAGCGCCGGTCGAAGATACGCAGTATTTT
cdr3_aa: CASSARLAPVEDTQYF

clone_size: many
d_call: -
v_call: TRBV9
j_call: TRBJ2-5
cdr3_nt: TGTGCCAGCAGCGTAGGGGGTAGCACCCAAGAGACCCAGTACTTC
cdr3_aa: CASSVGGSTQETQYF

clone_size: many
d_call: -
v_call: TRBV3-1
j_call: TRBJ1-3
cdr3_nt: TGTGCCAGCAGCCTGGGCCCTGGAAACACCATATATTTT
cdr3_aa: CASSLGPGNTIYF

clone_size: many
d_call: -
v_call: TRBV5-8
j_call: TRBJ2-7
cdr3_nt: TGTGCCAGCAGCTTGACAGGGAACGAGCAGTACTTC
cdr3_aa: CASSLTGNEQYF

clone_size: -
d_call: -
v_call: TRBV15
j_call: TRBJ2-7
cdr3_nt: TGTGCCACCAGCAGCCACCAAGTCAGGGTGGGCAGTGTAGACGAGCAGTACTTC
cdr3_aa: CATSSHQVRVGSVDEQYF

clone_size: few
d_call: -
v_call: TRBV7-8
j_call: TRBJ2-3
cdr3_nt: TGTGCCAGCAGCTTAGGGGGGCGGGGGACAGATACGCAGTATTTT
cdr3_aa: CASSLGGRGTDTQYF

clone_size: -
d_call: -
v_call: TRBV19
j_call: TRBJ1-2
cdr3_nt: TGTGCCAGTAGGACCGGGAGCCCTAGTGGCTACACCTTC
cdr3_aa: CASRTGSPSGYTF

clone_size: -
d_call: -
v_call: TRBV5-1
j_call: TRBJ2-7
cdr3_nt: TGCGCCAGCAGCTCCGGCACAGCCGCCTACGAGCAGTACTTC
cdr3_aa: CASSSGTAAYEQYF

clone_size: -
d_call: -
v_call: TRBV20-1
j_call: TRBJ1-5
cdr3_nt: TGCAGTGCACCTGGGGCCGGCAATCAGCCCCAGCATTTT
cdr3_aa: CSAPGAGNQPQHF

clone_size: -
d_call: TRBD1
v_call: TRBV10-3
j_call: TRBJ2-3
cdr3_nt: TGTGCCATCAGTGAGGACAGGGGAGGAGATACGCAGTATTTT
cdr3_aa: CAISEDRGGDTQYF

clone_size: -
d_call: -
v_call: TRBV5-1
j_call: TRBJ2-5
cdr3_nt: TGCGCCAGCAGCCCTGGGTCGAGCAGGGAGACCCAGTACTTC
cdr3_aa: CASSPGSSRETQYF

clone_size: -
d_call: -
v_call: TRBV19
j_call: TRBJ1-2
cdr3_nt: TGTGCCAGTAGTATATTCGACAGCACCTATGGCTACACCTTC
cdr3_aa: CASSIFDSTYGYTF

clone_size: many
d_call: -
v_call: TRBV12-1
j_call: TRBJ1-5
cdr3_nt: TGTGCCAGCAGCTTTGAAGGCAGAGCAGGGGCGCTAGGTGAGCCCCAGCATTTT
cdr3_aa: CASSFEGRAGALGEPQHF

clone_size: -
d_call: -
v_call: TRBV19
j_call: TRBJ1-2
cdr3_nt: TGTGCCAGTAGTATTCAGGAGGGGCCCTATGGCTACACCTTC
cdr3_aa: CASSIQEGPYGYTF

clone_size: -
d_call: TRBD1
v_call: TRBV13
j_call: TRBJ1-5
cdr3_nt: TGTGCCAGCAGCTCAGGGGCGGACAGGGGTTCGGAAGATACGCAGCATTTT
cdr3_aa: CASSSGADRGSEDTQHF

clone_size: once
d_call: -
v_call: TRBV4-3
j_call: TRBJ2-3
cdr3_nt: TGCGCCAGCAGCCAAGAGCTCACAGATACGCAGTATTTT
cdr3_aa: CASSQELTDTQYF

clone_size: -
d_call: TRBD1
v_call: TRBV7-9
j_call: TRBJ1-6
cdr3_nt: TGTGCCAGCAGCCCCCGGGACAGGGGTCTCGGTTCACCCCTCCACTTT
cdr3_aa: CASSPRDRGLGSPLHF

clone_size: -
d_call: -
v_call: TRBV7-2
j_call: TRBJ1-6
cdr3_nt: TGTGCCAGCAGCTCCAGGGCTTCACCCCTCCACTTT
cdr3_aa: CASSSRASPLHF

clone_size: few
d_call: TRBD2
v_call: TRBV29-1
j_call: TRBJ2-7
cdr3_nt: TGCAGCGTTGATAGCGGGAAAAGGGGCGAGCAGTACTTC
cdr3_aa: CSVDSGKRGEQYF

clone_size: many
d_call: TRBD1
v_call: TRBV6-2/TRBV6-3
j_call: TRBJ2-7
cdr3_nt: TGTGCCAGCAGCTCCGGGACAGGGGGTTTCGAGCAGTACTTC
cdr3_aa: CASSSGTGGFEQYF